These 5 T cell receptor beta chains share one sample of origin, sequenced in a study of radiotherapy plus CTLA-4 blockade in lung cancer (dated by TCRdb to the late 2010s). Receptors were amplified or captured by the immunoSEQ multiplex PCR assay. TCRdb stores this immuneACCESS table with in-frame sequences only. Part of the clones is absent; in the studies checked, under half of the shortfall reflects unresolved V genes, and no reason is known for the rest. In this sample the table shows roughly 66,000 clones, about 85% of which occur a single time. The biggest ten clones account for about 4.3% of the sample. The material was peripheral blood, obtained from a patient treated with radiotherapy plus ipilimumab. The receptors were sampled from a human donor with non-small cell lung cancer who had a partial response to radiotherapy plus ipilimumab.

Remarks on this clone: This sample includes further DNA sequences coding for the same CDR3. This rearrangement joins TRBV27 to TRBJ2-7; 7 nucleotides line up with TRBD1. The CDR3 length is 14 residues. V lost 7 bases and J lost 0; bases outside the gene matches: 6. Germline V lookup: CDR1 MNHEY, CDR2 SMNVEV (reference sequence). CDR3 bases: TGTGCCAGCACCAAGACAGGGATCTCCTACGAGCAGTACTTC. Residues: CASTKTGISYEQYF.

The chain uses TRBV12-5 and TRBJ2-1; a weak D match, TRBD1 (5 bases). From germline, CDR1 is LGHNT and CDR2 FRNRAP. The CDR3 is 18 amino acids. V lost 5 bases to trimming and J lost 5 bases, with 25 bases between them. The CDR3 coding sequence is TGTGCTAGTGGTCAGGGATTGGGGCACTCTCAGACAAACAATGAGCAGTTCTTC. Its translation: CASGQGLGHSQTNNEQFF.

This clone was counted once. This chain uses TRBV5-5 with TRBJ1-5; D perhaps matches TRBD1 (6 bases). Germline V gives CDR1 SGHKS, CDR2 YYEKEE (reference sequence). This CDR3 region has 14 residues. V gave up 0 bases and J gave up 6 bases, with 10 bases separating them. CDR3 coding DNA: TGTGCCAGCAGCTTGGCAGCAGGGGTTCAGCCCCAGCATTTT. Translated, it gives CASSLAAGVQPQHF.

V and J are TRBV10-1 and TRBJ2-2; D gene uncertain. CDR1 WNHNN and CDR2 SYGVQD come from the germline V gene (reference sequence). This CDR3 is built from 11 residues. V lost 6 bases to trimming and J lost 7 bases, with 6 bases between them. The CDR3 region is CASSDNGELFF. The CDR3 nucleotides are TGCGCCAGCAGCGACAACGGGGAGCTGTTTTTT.

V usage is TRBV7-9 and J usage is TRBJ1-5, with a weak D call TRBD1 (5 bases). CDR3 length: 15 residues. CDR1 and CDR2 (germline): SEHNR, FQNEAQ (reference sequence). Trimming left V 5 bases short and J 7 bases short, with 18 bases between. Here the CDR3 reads CASSARGVEGQPQHF. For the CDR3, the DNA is TGTGCCAGCAGCGCGCGGGGGGTCGAGGGGCAGCCCCAGCATTTT.